This TCR beta chain emerged from a study of T cells in localized non-small cell lung cancer. Concerning this clone itself: Its antigen is unidentified.

The CDR3 contains 14 residues. CDR1 is SGHTA and CDR2 is FQGNSA in the germline V gene. The V and J ends lost 5 bases and 2 bases respectively, with 13 bases between them. Generated by immunoSEQ multiplex PCR, the TCRdb table keeps only in-frame clones and is missing some. The repertoire consists of some 71,000 clones, with roughly four fifths occurring once and the leading ten covering about 13%. Study outcomes and limitations: Adjacent lung exhibited a median of about 57 among the 100 most abundant tumor clones. Uninvolved adjacent lung had the highest recorded T cell clonality, with tumor below it. Analysis by sequencing included only one tumor region, so heterogeneity remains possible. Among blood samples, higher T cell density accompanied longer overall survival.

Sequenced here: peripheral blood, sampled before any cancer treatment. This chain uses TRBV7-2 with TRBJ2-7; D possibly uses TRBD1 or TRBD2 (5 bases each). The clonotype comes from a female donor aged 60 or older with stage I lung adenocarcinoma. Written as DNA, the CDR3 is TGTGCCAGCAGCCGCTGGAGGACAACCTACGAGCAGTACTTC. As protein: CASSRWRTTYEQYF.